Each of the 30 T cell receptor beta chains below was sequenced from the same sample in a study of OX40 agonist ivuxolimab in advanced cancers. Some clones are missing from TCRdb's copy, which holds only in-frame ones; the method was immunoSEQ multiplex PCR. The sample records about 70,000 clones, about 81% being singletons. Sequences were derived from CD4+ or CD8+ T cells sorted from blood, sampled in a trial of the OX40 agonist ivuxolimab. All receptors come from an adult with an advanced solid tumor such as melanoma, head and neck, liver or kidney cancer.

V and J are TRBV27 and TRBJ1-6, with D unresolved. Germline assignment: CDR1 MNHEY and CDR2 SMNVEV (reference sequence). The CDR3 extends over 16 amino acids. The germline V and J ends were trimmed by 4 bases and 9 bases, with 19 bases remaining between them. CDR3 in amino acids: CASSSLLRGLGSPLHF. The CDR3 DNA is TGTGCCAGCAGTTCCCTCTTGCGGGGTTTGGGTTCACCCCTCCACTTT.

The rearrangement uses TRBV6-1 and TRBJ2-3; no clear D gene. Between the trimmed V and J ends, which lost 0 bases and 5 bases, there was a span of 12 bases. Looked up from germline, CDR1 is MNHNS and CDR2 is SASEGT. This CDR3 spans 15 amino acids. CDR3 residues: CASSEAPENGDTQYF. As DNA, the CDR3 is TGTGCCAGCAGTGAAGCCCCAGAGAATGGAGATACGCAGTATTTT.

The V gene is TRBV29-1, the J gene TRBJ1-3; D is perhaps TRBD1 (5 bases). This CDR3 is built from 13 residues. Trimming cost V 2 bases and J 4 bases, with 9 bases left between them. CDR1 and CDR2 (germline): SQVTM, ANQGSEA. The CDR3 reads CSVELTAGNTIYF. CDR3 bases: TGCAGCGTTGAATTGACAGCGGGAAACACCATATATTTT.

The rearrangement joins TRBV9 to TRBJ1-5, with D perhaps TRBD1 (5 bases). The CDR3 consists of 15 residues. The V and J ends lost 1 base and 1 base respectively, with 9 bases between them. Germline CDR1 SGDLS, CDR2 YYNGEE. The CDR3 coding sequence is TGTGCCAGCAGCGTACACGGGGACAGCAATCAGCCCCAGCATTTT. Amino acid sequence: CASSVHGDSNQPQHF.

J is TRBJ2-2 and V is TRBV5-1; 16 bases are shared with TRBD2. The V gene end was trimmed by 4 bases and the J gene end by 4 bases; junction bases not matched to a gene: 4. CDR3 length equals 17 residues. Germline V gene lookup returns CDR1 SGHRS and CDR2 YFSETQ. The CDR3 coding sequence is TGCGCCAGCAGCGCCGGGACTAGCGGGAGGGCCACCGGGGAGCTGTTTTTT. Its translation is CASSAGTSGRATGELFF.

The chain carries TRBV5-4 and TRBJ2-5; 7 bases match TRBD2. The ends lost 4 bases at V and 2 bases at J; junction bases unmatched: 5. In germline, CDR1 is SGHNT, CDR2 YYREEE (reference sequence). The CDR3 is made up of 14 amino acids. CDR3 loop: CASSPQRGQETQYF. Here the CDR3 DNA reads TGTGCCAGCAGCCCACAGCGGGGACAAGAGACCCAGTACTTC.

By sample fraction, this clone is medium-sized. The gene calls are TRBV2 and TRBJ1-5; TRBD1 matches at 10 bases. The CDR3 has 14 amino acids. Per the germline V gene, CDR1 is SNHLY and CDR2 is FYNNEI. The V and J ends lost 6 bases and 5 bases, in that order; junction bases with no gene match: 4. For the CDR3, the DNA is TGTGCCAGCAGCGGGACAGGGGAGGATCAGCCCCAGCATTTT. It specifies CASSGTGEDQPQHF.

The J gene is TRBJ1-1, the V gene TRBV7-9; a weak D match, TRBD1 (5 bases). The CDR3 has 13 amino acids. V was cut by 3 bases and J by 3 bases, with 8 bases left in between. CDR1 SEHNR and CDR2 FQNEAQ come from the germline V gene (reference sequence). This chain's CDR3 is CASSFGDYTEAFF. The CDR3 DNA sequence: TGTGCCAGCAGCTTCGGGGACTACACTGAAGCTTTCTTT.

The DNA for the CDR3 is TGTGCCAGCAGCACCGGAGCGGGGGCGCAATACGAGCAGTACTTC. Translation: CASSTGAGAQYEQYF. The V gene is TRBV7-2, the J gene TRBJ2-7; 8 bases align to TRBD2. CDR1 is SGHTA, CDR2 FQGNSA, per germline. V was pared by 5 bases and J by 4 bases, with 10 bases of the junction left unmatched. CDR3 length equals 15 residues.

The chain couples TRBV19 to TRBJ1-2; no clear D gene. With 7 bases removed from V and 4 bases from J, the gap between germline ends came to 16 bases. The germline gives CDR1 LNHDA, CDR2 SQIVND (reference sequence). There are 14 residues in the CDR3. The CDR3 sequence: CASKREDEVYGYTF. The DNA of the CDR3 is TGTGCCAGTAAAAGGGAGGACGAGGTCTATGGCTACACCTTC.

This clone was counted between two and nine times. The J gene is TRBJ1-6, the V gene TRBV4-1; tentatively, D is TRBD1 (6 bases). The CDR3 is made up of 16 amino acids. Germline V gene lookup returns CDR1 MGHRA and CDR2 YSYEKL. Trimming cost V 3 bases and J 7 bases, with 16 bases left between them. The CDR3 DNA reads TGCGCCAGCAGCCACCCCCTCAGGGGAAGAAATTCACCCCTCCACTTT. This translates into CASSHPLRGRNSPLHF.

This chain links TRBV30 with TRBJ2-7; D remains unclear. Germline values: CDR1 GTSNPN, CDR2 SVGIG (reference sequence). V lost 1 base and J lost 9, with 25 bases in between. CDR3 length equals 16 residues. CDR3 sequence: CAWSDLVGGVLSGQYF. The CDR3 DNA follows: TGTGCCTGGAGTGACCTGGTGGGCGGAGTATTATCTGGGCAGTACTTC.

The CDR3 nucleotides read TGCGCCAGCACTCACGACAGGGTGGGGTCCTACGAGCAGTACTTC. Amino acid sequence: CASTHDRVGSYEQYF. The rearrangement links TRBV4-1 to TRBJ2-7, with 7 bases that match TRBD1. The CDR3 contains 15 residues. V gave up 7 bases and J gave up 1 base; unmatched junction bases: 10. Germline lookup yields CDR1 MGHRA and CDR2 YSYEKL.

The chain links TRBV9 to TRBJ2-1; TRBD2 matches 10 bases. V was pared by 6 bases and J by 2 bases, with 5 bases of the junction left unmatched. The length of the CDR3 is 15 residues. Germline CDR1 and CDR2: SGDLS and YYNGEE. CDR3 in amino acids: CASNRAGGTYNEQFF. The CDR3 DNA sequence: TGTGCCAGCAATCGAGCGGGAGGGACCTACAATGAGCAGTTCTTC.

The chain combines TRBV7-9 with TRBJ2-7; D unresolved. V was cut by 0 bases and J by 6 bases, with 15 bases left in between. Per germline, CDR1 SEHNR and CDR2 FQNEAQ (reference sequence). This CDR3 has 15 residues. CDR3 loop: CASSLARSSFSEQYF. The DNA of the CDR3 is TGTGCCAGCAGCTTAGCTCGCTCTAGTTTCTCCGAGCAGTACTTC.

The count of this clone is one. The DNA of the CDR3 is TGTGCCAGCAGCGACACAGCGGGACGGGTAAATTCACCCCTCCACTTT. Translated, it gives CASSDTAGRVNSPLHF. The chain links TRBV9 to TRBJ1-6, with D tentatively TRBD1 (5 bases). The germline CDR1 and CDR2 sequences are SGDLS and YYNGEE. The CDR3 is 16 residues long. V lost 3 bases and J lost 7, with 17 bases in between. Full variable domain (outside the CDR3, taken from reference TRBV9 and TRBJ1-6): DSGVTQTPKHLITATGQRVTLRCSPRSGDLSVYWYQQSLDQGLQFLIQYYNGEERAKGNILERFSAQQFPDLHSELNLSSLELGDSALYFCASSDTAGRVNSPLHFGNGTRLTVT.

CDR3 in amino acids: CASSFNHGKTQYF. The CDR3 bases are TGTGCCAGCAGCTTTAACCACGGGAAGACCCAGTACTTC. This chain uses TRBV7-2 with TRBJ2-5; TRBD2 might be the D (5 bases). The V end lost 3 bases, the J end lost 6 bases, and 11 bases lay between the germline ends. CDR1 is SGHTA and CDR2 is FQGNSA in the germline V gene. CDR3 length equals 13 residues.

The rearrangement links TRBV28 to TRBJ2-5; D possibly matches TRBD1 or TRBD2 (5 bases each). This CDR3 has 13 amino acids. V was shortened by 6 bases and J by 3 bases, with 11 bases between the two germline ends. The germline gives CDR1 MDHEN, CDR2 SYDVKM. The CDR3 reads CASRRGTKETQYF. The CDR3 DNA sequence: TGTGCCAGCAGGCGAGGGACGAAAGAGACCCAGTACTTC.

This chain links TRBV29-1 with TRBJ1-5; TRBD1 aligns across 9 bases. The V and J ends lost 0 bases and 9 bases, in that order; junction bases with no gene match: 9. The CDR3 loop spans 15 amino acids. Germline V lookup: CDR1 SQVTM, CDR2 ANQGSEA. CDR3 DNA sequence: TGCAGCGTTGAAGATGCGGACAGGGGCCGGGGGCCCCAGCATTTT. It translates to CSVEDADRGRGPQHF.

The rearrangement joins TRBV10-3 to TRBJ2-1; the D gene is possibly TRBD2 (7 bases). With 0 bases removed from V and 7 bases from J, the gap between germline ends came to 13 bases. This CDR3 region has 15 residues. CDR1 ENHRY and CDR2 SYGVKD come from the germline V gene. The CDR3 DNA sequence: TGTGCCATCAGTGAGTCGGAGGGGGGGATGAATGAGCAGTTCTTC. Its protein product is CAISESEGGMNEQFF.

The V call is TRBV9, the J call TRBJ2-7; TRBD2 agrees at 9 bases. Germline CDR1 reads SGDLS; CDR2 reads YYNGEE. The V gene end was trimmed by 0 bases and the J gene end by 0 bases; junction bases not matched to a gene: 4. This CDR3 spans 16 amino acids. CDR3 nucleotides: TGTGCCAGCAGCGTAGGGTTAGCGGGGGACTCCTACGAGCAGTACTTC. This codes for CASSVGLAGDSYEQYF.

The chain joins TRBV9 to TRBJ1-1; D gene unclear. Germline CDR1 and CDR2: SGDLS and YYNGEE. V shed 2 bases and J shed 4 bases, with 12 bases lying between them. The CDR3 totals 14 residues. The CDR3 region has the DNA TGTGCCAGCAGCGTCGTAGGGTATAGCACTGAAGCTTTCTTT. It is translated as CASSVVGYSTEAFF.

This chain uses TRBV5-5 with TRBJ2-7; D is perhaps TRBD1 or TRBD2 (5 bases each). The V gene's germline CDR1 is SGHKS and CDR2 YYEKEE (reference sequence). This CDR3 has 14 residues. V was cut by 0 bases and J by 7 bases, with 14 bases left in between. CDR3 sequence: CASSLAGIGGEQYF. CDR3 sequence (DNA): TGTGCCAGCAGCTTGGCCGGTATTGGGGGTGAGCAGTACTTC.

V usage is TRBV6-5 and J usage is TRBJ1-2, with 8 positions matching TRBD1. V dropped 6 bases and J dropped 4; count of bases not matched to a gene: 4. The CDR3 covers 13 residues. Per the germline V gene, CDR1 is MNHEY and CDR2 is SVGAGI. The CDR3 region has the DNA TGTGCCAGCAGCTCAGGGGGCGCCTATGGCTACACCTTC. It yields the protein CASSSGGAYGYTF.

The genes are TRBV7-2 and TRBJ2-1, with TRBD2 identical over 11 bases. The CDR3 has 15 amino acids. Trimming cost V 3 bases and J 3 bases; bases outside gene matches: 1. From germline, CDR1 is SGHTA and CDR2 FQGNSA. CDR3 amino acids: CASSLTSGNYNEQFF. CDR3 sequence (DNA): TGTGCCAGCAGCTTGACTAGCGGGAACTACAATGAGCAGTTCTTC.

The chain uses TRBV7-6 and TRBJ1-1; 7 bases fit TRBD1. This CDR3 is 14 amino acids long. V trimming: 4 bases; J trimming: 2 bases; junction bases outside the gene matches: 4. Germline-derived CDR1 and CDR2 are SGHVS and FNYEAQ. DNA of the CDR3: TGTGCCAGCAGCTCTGACAGGGCCAACACTGAAGCTTTCTTT. Residues: CASSSDRANTEAFF. Variable domain in full (rest from reference TRBV7-6 and TRBJ1-1): GAGVSQSPRYKVTKRGQDVALRCDPISGHVSLYWYRQALGQGPEFLTYFNYEAQQDKSGLPNDRFSAERPEGSISTLTIQRTEQRDSAMYRCASSSDRANTEAFFGQGTRLTVV.

V usage is TRBV6-5 and J usage is TRBJ2-3; maybe TRBD1 (6 bases). The CDR3 has 13 residues. Trimming took off 3 bases at V and 3 bases at J, with 7 bases between the two ends. CDR1 and CDR2 from the germline V gene are MNHEY and SVGAGI. The CDR3 here is CASSYGQTDTQYF. The DNA of the CDR3 is TGTGCCAGCAGTTATGGACAGACAGATACGCAGTATTTT.

This sequence joins TRBV2 and TRBJ2-1, with 10 positions matching TRBD1. CDR1 SNHLY and CDR2 FYNNEI come from the germline V gene. J was trimmed by 15 bases and V by 4 bases; bases with no gene match: 6. This CDR3 has 12 amino acids. The CDR3 spells CASSGQGAKTFF. The CDR3 nucleotides are TGTGCCAGCAGTGGACAGGGGGCGAAGACGTTCTTC.

Only a few counts were recorded for this clone. The V call is TRBV7-8, the J call TRBJ2-3; D gene ambiguous. The ends were cut back, 1 base at V and 2 bases at J, with 7 bases in the middle. The CDR3 is 14 residues long. Germline V lookup: CDR1 SGHVS, CDR2 FQNEAQ. CDR3 DNA: TGTGCCAGCAGCTTAGAGGTAGCCACAGATACGCAGTATTTT. Its protein is CASSLEVATDTQYF. Looking up the rest from reference TRBV7-8 and TRBJ2-3 gives the full variable domain: GAGVSQSPRYKVAKRGQDVALRCDPISGHVSLFWYQQALGQGPEFLTYFQNEAQLDKSGLPSDRFFAERPEGSVSTLKIQRTQQEDSAVYLCASSLEVATDTQYFGPGTRLTVL.

CDR3 in amino acids: CASSLTGTAVNQYF. The CDR3 DNA reads as TGTGCCAGCAGTCTCACCGGGACCGCCGTTAACCAGTACTTC. The V call is TRBV27, the J call TRBJ2-4; tentatively, D is TRBD1 or TRBD2 (5 bases each). Trimming pared 5 bases from V and 13 bases from J, leaving 21 bases between. CDR3 length: 14 amino acids. Looked up from germline, CDR1 is MNHEY and CDR2 is SMNVEV (reference sequence).